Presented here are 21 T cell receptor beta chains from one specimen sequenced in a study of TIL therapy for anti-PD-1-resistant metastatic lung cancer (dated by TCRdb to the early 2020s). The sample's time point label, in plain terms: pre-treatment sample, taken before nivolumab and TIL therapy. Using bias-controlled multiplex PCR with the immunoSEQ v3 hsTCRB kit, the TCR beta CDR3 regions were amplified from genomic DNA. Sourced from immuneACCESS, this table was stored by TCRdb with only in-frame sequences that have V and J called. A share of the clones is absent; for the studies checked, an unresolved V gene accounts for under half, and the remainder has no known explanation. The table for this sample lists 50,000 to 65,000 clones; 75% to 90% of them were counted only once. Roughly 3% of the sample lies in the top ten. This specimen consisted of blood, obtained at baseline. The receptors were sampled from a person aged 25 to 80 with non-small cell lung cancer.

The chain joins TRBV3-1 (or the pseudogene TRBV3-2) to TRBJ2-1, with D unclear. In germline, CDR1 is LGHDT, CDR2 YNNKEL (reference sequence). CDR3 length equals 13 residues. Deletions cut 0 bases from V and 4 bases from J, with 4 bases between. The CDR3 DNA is TGTGCCAGCAGCCAAGAAGTTTACAATGAGCAGTTCTTC. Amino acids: CASSQEVYNEQFF.

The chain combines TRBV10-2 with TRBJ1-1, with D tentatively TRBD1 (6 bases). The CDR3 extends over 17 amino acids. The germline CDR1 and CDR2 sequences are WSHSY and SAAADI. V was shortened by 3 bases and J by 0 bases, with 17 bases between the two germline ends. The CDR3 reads CASSDPGGRGLNTEAFF. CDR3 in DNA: TGCGCCAGCAGTGATCCTGGGGGGCGAGGCCTGAACACTGAAGCTTTCTTT.

CDR3 coding DNA: TGTGCCAGCAGCTTAAAGAGTAACACCGGGGAGCTGTTTTTT. It specifies CASSLKSNTGELFF. The chain joins TRBV7-3 to TRBJ2-2; no reliable D call. This CDR3 comprises 14 residues. V lost 1 base to trimming and J lost 2 bases, with 5 bases between them. Germline CDR1 and CDR2: SGHTA and FQGTGA.

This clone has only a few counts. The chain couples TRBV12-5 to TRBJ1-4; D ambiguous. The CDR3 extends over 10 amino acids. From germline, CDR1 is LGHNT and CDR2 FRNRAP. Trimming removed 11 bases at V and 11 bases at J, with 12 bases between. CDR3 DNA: TGTGCTGTCGGGCAGTCCAAACTGTTTTTT. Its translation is CAVGQSKLFF.

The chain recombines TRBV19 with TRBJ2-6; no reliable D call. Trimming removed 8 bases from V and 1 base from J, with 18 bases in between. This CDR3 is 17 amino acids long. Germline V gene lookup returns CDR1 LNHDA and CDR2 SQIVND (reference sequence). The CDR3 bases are TGTGCCAGTCATTCTCGGACGTCAATTTCTGGGGCCAACGTCCTGACTTTC. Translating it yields CASHSRTSISGANVLTF. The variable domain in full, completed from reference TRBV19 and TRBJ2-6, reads DGGITQSPKYLFRKEGQNVTLSCEQNLNHDAMYWYRQDPGQGLRLIYYSQIVNDFQKGDIAEGYSVSREKKESFPLTVTSAQKNPTAFYLCASHSRTSISGANVLTFGAGSRLTVL.

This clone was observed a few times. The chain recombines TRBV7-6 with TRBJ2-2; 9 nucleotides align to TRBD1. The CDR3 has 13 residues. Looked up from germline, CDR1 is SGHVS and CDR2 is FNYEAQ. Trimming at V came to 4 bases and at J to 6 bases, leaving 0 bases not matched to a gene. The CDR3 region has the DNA TGTGCCAGCAGCTGGACAGGGGCCGGGGAGCTGTTTTTT. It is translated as CASSWTGAGELFF.

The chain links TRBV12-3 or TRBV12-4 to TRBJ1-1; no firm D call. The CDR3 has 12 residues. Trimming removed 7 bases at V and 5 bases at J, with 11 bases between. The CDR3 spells CASNWVGTEAFF. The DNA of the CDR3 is TGTGCCAGCAACTGGGTGGGTACTGAAGCTTTCTTT.

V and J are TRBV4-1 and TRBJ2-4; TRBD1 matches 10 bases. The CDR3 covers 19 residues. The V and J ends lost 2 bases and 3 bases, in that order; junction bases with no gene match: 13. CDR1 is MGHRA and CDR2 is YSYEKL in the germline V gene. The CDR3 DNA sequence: TGCGCCAGCAGCCAATTCTCCCCCCGACAGGGGGCTGTCAAAAACATTCAGTACTTC. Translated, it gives CASSQFSPRQGAVKNIQYF.

The CDR3 DNA sequence: TGTGCCAGCAGCAGGTGGACAGGGAGCTCCTACGAGCAGTACTTC. Its translation: CASSRWTGSSYEQYF. This chain links TRBV11-2 with TRBJ2-7, with TRBD1 matching over 8 bases. Germline CDR1 SGHAT, CDR2 FQNNGV. V gave up 5 bases and J gave up 0 bases; unmatched junction bases: 6. This CDR3 has 15 residues.

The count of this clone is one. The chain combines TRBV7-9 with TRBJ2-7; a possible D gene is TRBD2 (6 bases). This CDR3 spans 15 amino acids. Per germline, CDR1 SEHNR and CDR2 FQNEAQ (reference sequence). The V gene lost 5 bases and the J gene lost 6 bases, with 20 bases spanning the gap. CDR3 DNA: TGTGCCAGCAGCCCCATAGTAGCGGTGCCTAGCGAGCAGTACTTC. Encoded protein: CASSPIVAVPSEQYF.

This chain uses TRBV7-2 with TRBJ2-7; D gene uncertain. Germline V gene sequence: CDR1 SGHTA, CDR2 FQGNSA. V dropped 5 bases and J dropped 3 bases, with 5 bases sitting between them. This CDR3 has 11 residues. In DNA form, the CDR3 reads TGTGCCAGCAGCCCGGACTACGAGCAGTACTTC. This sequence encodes CASSPDYEQYF.

CDR3 loop: CASSDGLFGGSANYNEQFF. In DNA, the CDR3 is TGTGCCAGCAGTGACGGGCTATTCGGCGGGAGCGCCAATTACAATGAGCAGTTCTTC. The chain has TRBV6-4 and TRBJ2-1, with 7 bases aligning to TRBD2. Germline loops: CDR1 MRHNA, CDR2 SNTAGT. This CDR3 has 19 residues. Trimming removed 2 bases from V and 4 bases from J; junction bases left unmatched: 17.

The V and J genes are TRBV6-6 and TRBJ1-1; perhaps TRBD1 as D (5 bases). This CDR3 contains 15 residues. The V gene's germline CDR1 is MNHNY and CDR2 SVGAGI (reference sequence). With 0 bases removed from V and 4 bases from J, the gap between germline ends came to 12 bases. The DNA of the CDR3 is TGTGCCAGCAGTTACTCCCGGCAGGGTGGCACTGAAGCTTTCTTT. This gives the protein CASSYSRQGGTEAFF.

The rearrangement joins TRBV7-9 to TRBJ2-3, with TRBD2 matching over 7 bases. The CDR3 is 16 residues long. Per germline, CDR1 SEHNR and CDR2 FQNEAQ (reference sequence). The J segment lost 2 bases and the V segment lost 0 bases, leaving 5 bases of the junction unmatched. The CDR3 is CASSLAGGRPTDTQYF. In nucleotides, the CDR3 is TGTGCCAGCAGCTTAGCGGGCGGGAGACCCACAGATACGCAGTATTTT. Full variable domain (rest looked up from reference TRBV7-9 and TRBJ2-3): DTGVSQNPRHKITKRGQNVTFRCDPISEHNRLYWYRQTLGQGPEFLTYFQNEAQLEKSRLLSDRFSAERPKGSFSTLEIQRTEQGDSAMYLCASSLAGGRPTDTQYFGPGTRLTVL.

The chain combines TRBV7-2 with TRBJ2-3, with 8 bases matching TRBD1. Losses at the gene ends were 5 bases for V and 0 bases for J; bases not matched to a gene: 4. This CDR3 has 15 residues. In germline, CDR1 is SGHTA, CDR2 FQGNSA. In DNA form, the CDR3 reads TGTGCCAGCAGCATGGACAGGGCTAGCACAGATACGCAGTATTTT. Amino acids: CASSMDRASTDTQYF.

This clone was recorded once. CDR3 sequence reads: CASTWPGVAEAFF. DNA of the CDR3: TGTGCCAGCACTTGGCCGGGGGTGGCTGAAGCTTTCTTT. The chain couples TRBV6-6 to TRBJ1-1, with D possibly TRBD1 on 5 matching bases. Germline lookup yields CDR1 MNHNY and CDR2 SVGAGI (reference sequence). V lost 7 bases, J lost 6 bases, and 15 bases lay in between. The CDR3 has 13 residues.

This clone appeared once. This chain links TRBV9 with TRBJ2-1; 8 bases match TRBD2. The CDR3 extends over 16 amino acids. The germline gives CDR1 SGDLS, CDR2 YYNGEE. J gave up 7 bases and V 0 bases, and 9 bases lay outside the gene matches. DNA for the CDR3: TGTGCCAGCAGCGTAGCTGGGACGGGGGGGCGGAATGAGCAGTTCTTC. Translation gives CASSVAGTGGRNEQFF.

This chain's CDR3 is CASSWGPYEQYF. Here the CDR3 DNA reads TGTGCCAGCAGTTGGGGTCCCTACGAGCAGTACTTC. J is TRBJ2-7 and V is TRBV6-5; no clear D. The CDR3 is 12 residues long. Looked up from germline, CDR1 is MNHEY and CDR2 is SVGAGI. Trimming shortened V by 4 bases and J by 2 bases, and 6 bases separated the two germline ends.

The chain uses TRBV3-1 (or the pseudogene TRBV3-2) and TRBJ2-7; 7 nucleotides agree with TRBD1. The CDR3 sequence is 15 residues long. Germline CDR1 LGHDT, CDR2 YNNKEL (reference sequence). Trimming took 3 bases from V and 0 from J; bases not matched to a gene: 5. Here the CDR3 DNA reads TGTGCCAGCAGCCAGAGAACAGGGGTCTCCTACGAGCAGTACTTC. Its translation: CASSQRTGVSYEQYF.

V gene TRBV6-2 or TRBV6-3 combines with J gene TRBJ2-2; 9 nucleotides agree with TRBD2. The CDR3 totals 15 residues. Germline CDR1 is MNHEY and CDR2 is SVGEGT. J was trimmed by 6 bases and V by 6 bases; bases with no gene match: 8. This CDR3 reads CASSPSGGPPGELFF. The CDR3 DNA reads TGTGCCAGCAGCCCCAGCGGGGGGCCTCCCGGGGAGCTGTTTTTT.

The CDR3 loop reads CASSYGGPADEQFF. The CDR3 nucleotides read TGTGCCAGCAGTTACGGTGGCCCGGCGGATGAGCAGTTCTTC. The J gene is TRBJ2-1, the V gene TRBV6-6; D is ambiguous. V was pared by 2 bases and J by 8 bases, with 13 bases between. The CDR3 is 14 residues long. Germline lookup yields CDR1 MNHNY and CDR2 SVGAGI (reference sequence).